This note documents a single T cell receptor (beta chain) sequence. This sample is drawn from a study of T cells in Graves' hyperthyroidism and ophthalmopathy. Disease lasting under 3 months, a NOSPECS grade of at least 4, and a Clinical Activity Score of at least 3 were features of the ophthalmopathy patients. Criteria for exclusion of patients were uncontrolled infection, other autoimmune disease, pregnancy or lactation. The germline gives CDR1 MNHEY, CDR2 SVGEGT. With V trimmed by 2 bases and J by 8 bases, 4 bases remained unmatched. This CDR3 is 14 amino acids long. The CDR3 regions of TCR beta were amplified from RNA transcripts. A set of HTBI primers served as the primers for a first-round RT-PCR of the TCR CDR3. Each CDR3 protein is one row after TCRdb ran MiXCR on the multiplex PCR reads. The data hold over 400,000 distinct CDR3 sequences, with roughly 22% observed a single time.

The rearrangement links TRBV6-2 or TRBV6-3 to TRBJ2-1; 9 positions agree with TRBD2. The sequence was collected from a woman in her 70s with Graves' ophthalmopathy. Material: blood. CDR3 sequence reads: CASSYGTSSYEQFF. The CDR3 coding sequence is TGTGCCAGCAGTTACGGGACTAGCTCCTATGAGCAGTTCTTC.